The 5 T cell receptor beta chains below were found in one sample sequenced in a study of CD8+CD57+ T cells in acquired aplastic anemia. TCR beta VDJ and CDR3 profiling used genomic DNA as template. TCRdb analysed the reads with MiXCR anew, one entry per CDR3 protein. The data contain under 250,000 distinct CDR3 sequences, 34% of them singletons. The material sequenced was sorted CD4+, CD8+, or CD8+CD57+ T cells (not recorded which) from PBMCs. The receptors were gathered from a human donor in good health, serving as a control.

This clonotype was detected many times. The chain has TRBV10-1 and TRBJ1-1, with D perhaps matching TRBD1 (6 bases). Trimming left V 3 bases short and J 3 bases short, with 8 bases between. The germline gives CDR1 WNHNN, CDR2 SYGVQD (reference sequence). The CDR3 sequence is 13 residues long. CDR3 sequence: CASSEGGYTEAFF. The CDR3 DNA sequence: TGCGCCAGCAGTGAAGGGGGATACACTGAAGCTTTCTTT.

This clonotype was counted ten times or more. J is TRBJ1-2 and V is TRBV7-3; no reliable D call. The V end lost 5 bases, the J end lost 1 base, and 11 bases lay between the germline ends. The CDR3 covers 14 residues. Germline V gene sequence: CDR1 SGHTA, CDR2 FQGTGA. The CDR3 DNA sequence: TGTGCCAGCAGCACCCTAAGGTATAACTATGGCTACACCTTC. Translating it yields CASSTLRYNYGYTF.

The chain couples TRBV11-1 to TRBJ2-7, with 9 nucleotides matching TRBD2. The CDR3 runs 15 residues. J lost 7 bases, V lost 1 base, and 8 bases had no gene match. Germline lookup yields CDR1 SGHAT and CDR2 FQDESV (reference sequence). CDR3 DNA: TGTGCCAGCAGCTTAGGCCCAGCGGGAGGTACGGAGCAGTACTTC. This encodes CASSLGPAGGTEQYF.

The sample holds many counts of this clonotype. The rearrangement links TRBV7-9 to TRBJ1-2; TRBD1 might be the D (6 bases). Germline V gives CDR1 SEHNR, CDR2 FQNEAQ (reference sequence). This CDR3 is 13 amino acids long. V was cut by 6 bases and J by 5 bases, with 13 bases left in between. The CDR3 DNA reads TGTGCCAGCAGGAAACAGGGTTTTTATGGCTACACCTTC. Its translation is CASRKQGFYGYTF.

This clonotype has a count of ten or more. V is TRBV10-1 and J is TRBJ2-7; D is tentatively TRBD1 or TRBD2 (5 bases each). Germline loops: CDR1 WNHNN, CDR2 SYGVQD (reference sequence). This CDR3 has 16 residues. Trimming stripped 0 bases from V and 7 bases from J, with 19 bases between. CDR3 sequence reads: CASSESRAGPPREQYF. The CDR3 DNA sequence: TGCGCCAGCAGTGAGTCGAGGGCAGGGCCCCCCCGGGAGCAGTACTTC.